The 11 T cell receptor beta chains below were found in one sample sequenced in a study of CD8 T cells in Susac syndrome. Random hexamers were used to reverse transcribe an amount of about 0.45 to 1 ug RNA. TCRdb re-called the immunoSEQ multiplex PCR reads with MiXCR, one entry per CDR3 protein. The profile covers around 230,000 distinct CDR3 sequences, with roughly 96% appearing a single time and 0.085% to 0.095% taken by the ten largest. Sample: CD4+ T cells from PBMCs. Receptor source: a human donor with multiple sclerosis.

The chain combines TRBV7-2 with TRBJ2-7; 7 bases map to TRBD1. Looked up from germline, CDR1 is SGHTA and CDR2 is FQGNSA. J lost 0 bases, V lost 5 bases, and 4 bases had no gene match. This CDR3 has 14 amino acids. The CDR3 here is CASSKDRSSYEQYF. As DNA, the CDR3 is TGTGCCAGCAGCAAGGACAGGAGCTCCTACGAGCAGTACTTC.

This clonotype has only one observation. The chain employs TRBV6-5 and TRBJ1-6, with 7 bases aligning to TRBD1. This CDR3 comprises 16 residues. Germline trimming cut 4 bases from V and 9 bases from J; bases unmatched to any gene: 12. CDR1 is MNHEY, CDR2 SVGAGI, per germline. CDR3 amino acids: CASSSSRGGPGSPLHF. As DNA, the CDR3 is TGTGCCAGCAGTTCCTCAAGAGGGGGCCCAGGTTCACCCCTCCACTTT.

This chain links TRBV19 with TRBJ2-3; D not certain. The CDR3 runs 12 residues. Germline lookup yields CDR1 LNHDA and CDR2 SQIVND (reference sequence). V dropped 3 bases and J dropped 6 bases, with 7 bases sitting between them. The CDR3 reads CASSIRPDTQYF. The CDR3, as DNA: TGTGCCAGTAGTATCAGGCCCGATACGCAGTATTTT.

The rearrangement uses TRBV29-1 and TRBJ2-3; TRBD2 matches at 11 bases. The J segment lost 4 bases and the V segment lost 3 bases, leaving 6 bases of the junction unmatched. In germline, CDR1 is SQVTM, CDR2 ANQGSEA. CDR3 length: 15 amino acids. CDR3 nucleotide sequence: TGCAGCGTTGACGGGCTAGCGGGGGGCGCAGATACGCAGTATTTT. Its translation: CSVDGLAGGADTQYF.

The chain has TRBV7-3 and TRBJ2-7, with a weak D call TRBD1 (6 bases). Between the trimmed V and J ends, which lost 1 base and 3 bases, there was a span of 13 bases. This CDR3 has 15 amino acids. The germline V gene has CDR1 SGHTA and CDR2 FQGTGA. CDR3 in DNA: TGTGCCAGCAGCTTAAGCCCGGACAGACTCTACGAGCAGTACTTC. The encoded protein is CASSLSPDRLYEQYF.

The chain combines TRBV27 with TRBJ2-7; tentatively, D is TRBD1 or TRBD2 (5 bases each). V was clipped by 6 bases and J by 3 bases, with 18 bases between them. Per germline, CDR1 MNHEY and CDR2 SMNVEV (reference sequence). The CDR3 totals 15 residues. The CDR3 DNA sequence: TGTGCCAGCAGACCCGGGACCGAAAGAAGCTACGAGCAGTACTTC. Protein: CASRPGTERSYEQYF.

This chain uses TRBV9 with TRBJ2-2; 8 nucleotides line up with TRBD2. The CDR3 spans 16 residues. After removal of 0 bases from V and 4 bases from J, the junction contained 5 bases not matched to a gene. Germline CDR1 is SGDLS and CDR2 is YYNGEE. DNA of the CDR3: TGTGCCAGCAGCGTAGGGCTAGCGGGCCTCACCGGGGAGCTGTTTTTT. The encoded protein is CASSVGLAGLTGELFF. Supplemented by reference TRBV9 and TRBJ2-2, the full variable domain reads DSGVTQTPKHLITATGQRVTLRCSPRSGDLSVYWYQQSLDQGLQFLIQYYNGEERAKGNILERFSAQQFPDLHSELNLSSLELGDSALYFCASSVGLAGLTGELFFGEGSRLTVL.

The V gene is TRBV29-1, the J gene TRBJ2-6, with D perhaps TRBD1 (6 bases). The CDR3 runs to 15 residues. V lost 7 bases to trimming and J lost 2 bases, with 15 bases between them. Germline CDR1 reads SQVTM; CDR2 reads ANQGSEA. CDR3 protein: CSALNTGTGANVLTF. The CDR3 nucleotides read TGCAGCGCGCTCAATACAGGGACTGGGGCCAACGTCCTGACTTTC.

The genes are TRBV28 and TRBJ1-5, with D unclear. CDR3 size: 15 residues. Per the germline V gene, CDR1 is MDHEN and CDR2 is SYDVKM. The V end was cut by 2 bases, the J end by 6 bases, with 14 bases between. CDR3 protein: CASSLRSGLVQPQHF. In DNA, the CDR3 is TGTGCCAGCAGTTTAAGGTCCGGGCTCGTTCAGCCCCAGCATTTT. The whole variable domain, remainder taken from reference TRBV28 and TRBJ1-5, is DVKVTQSSRYLVKRTGEKVFLECVQDMDHENMFWYRQDPGLGLRLIYFSYDVKMKEKGDIPEGYSVSREKKERFSLILESASTNQTSMYLCASSLRSGLVQPQHFGDGTRLSIL.

The chain combines TRBV7-6 with TRBJ1-1; D is possibly TRBD1 (5 bases). The CDR3 covers 13 residues. Trimming cost V 5 bases and J 3 bases, with 10 bases left between them. Germline V gives CDR1 SGHVS, CDR2 FNYEAQ. The CDR3 DNA reads as TGTGCCAGCAGCCTGATCAGGGACACTGAAGCTTTCTTT. Translating it yields CASSLIRDTEAFF.

The V and J genes are TRBV2 and TRBJ2-3; TRBD2 matches 14 bases. The CDR3 has 15 residues. J was trimmed by 5 bases and V by 8 bases; bases with no gene match: 6. Germline values: CDR1 SNHLY, CDR2 FYNNEI. The CDR3 here is CASWGLAGAGDTQYF. DNA for the CDR3: TGTGCCAGCTGGGGACTAGCGGGAGCGGGAGATACGCAGTATTTT.